Detailed here is one T cell receptor beta chain. A multiplex PCR was run with 60 Vbeta primers and 13 Jbeta primers. The table came from immunoSEQ multiplex PCR; TCRdb's copy has only in-frame clones and leaves some out. The sample holds approximately 170,000 clones, roughly 85% seen once. The data were obtained in a study of cytomegalovirus exposure and HLA in healthy donors. The CDR3 loop spans 13 amino acids. CDR1 and CDR2 from the germline V gene are MNHEY and SMNVEV (reference sequence). Trimming shortened V by 3 bases and J by 1 base, and 3 bases separated the two germline ends. The sequenced material came from PBMCs. The rearrangement uses TRBV27 and TRBJ2-2; D gene unclear. The TCR originated in a man between 25 and 39 years old in good health and CMV-seropositive. CDR3 nucleotides: TGTGCCAGCAGTTTCTGGAACACCGGGGAGCTGTTTTTT. As protein: CASSFWNTGELFF.